The clone carrying this T cell receptor (beta chain) was seen repeatedly, ten times or more. Its target is unknown. The data were obtained in a study of T cells in Graves' hyperthyroidism and ophthalmopathy. On the study more broadly: Peripheral blood sampling occurred at initial diagnosis, before any treatment.

Study observations and caveats: Also found in blood were most expanded thyroid clonotypes above 0.001.

From RNA transcripts, TCR beta CDR3 regions were amplified. RT-PCR in the first round (using the HTBI primer set) targeted the TCR CDR3. One entry per CDR3 protein results from TCRdb running MiXCR on the multiplex PCR reads. The sample consists of 130,000 to 150,000 distinct CDR3 sequences, around 20% of them appearing once. A sample of blood taken at first hyperthyroidism diagnosis preceded any ophthalmopathy symptoms. V lost 6 bases and J lost 2, with 17 bases in between. The germline gives CDR1 MNHEY, CDR2 SMNVEV (reference sequence). The CDR3 sequence is 15 residues long. The sequenced material came from blood. The chain is built from TRBV27 and TRBJ2-7; a possible D gene is TRBD2 (6 bases). The sequence came from a woman in her 50s with Graves' hyperthyroidism that later progressed to Graves' ophthalmopathy. The CDR3 DNA sequence: TGTGCCAGCAGAACCCACCTGGGGGGTCCCTACGAGCAGTACTTC. The encoded protein is CASRTHLGGPYEQYF.